These 21 T cell receptor beta chains were sequenced from one sample in a study of T cell responses to AZD1222 COVID-19 vaccine. Data came from immunoSEQ multiplex PCR; TCRdb stores just in-frame clones and leaves some out. The table shows about 140,000 clones, with around 92% occurring only once. The material sequenced was peripheral blood, taken 28 days after the second AZD1222 dose. Source of these receptors: an adult who received the AZD1222 COVID-19 vaccine.

J is TRBJ2-7 and V is TRBV7-3; D perhaps matches TRBD1 (6 bases). Germline CDR1 reads SGHTA; CDR2 reads FQGTGA. V dropped 5 bases and J dropped 3 bases, with 14 bases sitting between them. The CDR3 is 14 residues long. This CDR3 reads CASSPTGTIYEQYF. CDR3 nucleotides: TGTGCCAGCAGCCCGACCGGGACAATCTACGAGCAGTACTTC. Together with reference TRBV7-3 and TRBJ2-7, the CDR3 gives the full variable domain: GAGVSQTPSNKVTEKGKYVELRCDPISGHTALYWYRQSLGQGPEFLIYFQGTGAADDSGLPNDRFFAVRPEGSVSTLKIQRTERGDSAVYLCASSPTGTIYEQYFGPGTRLTVT.

In its sample, this clone was seen once. The chain uses TRBV9 and TRBJ2-1; 8 bases map to TRBD2. The V gene end was trimmed by 0 bases and the J gene end by 2 bases; junction bases not matched to a gene: 4. The CDR3 totals 16 residues. From germline, CDR1 is SGDLS and CDR2 YYNGEE. The CDR3 DNA is TGTGCCAGCAGCGTAGAGGGGACTAGTGCCTACAATGAGCAGTTCTTC. It yields the protein CASSVEGTSAYNEQFF.

J is TRBJ2-1 and V is TRBV14; 14 bases align to TRBD2. The J segment lost 7 bases and the V segment lost 3 bases, leaving 2 bases of the junction unmatched. Per germline, CDR1 SGHDN and CDR2 FVKESK. CDR3 length: 15 residues. CDR3 loop: CASSHRTSGRNEQFF. CDR3 DNA sequence: TGTGCCAGCAGCCACCGGACTAGCGGGAGGAATGAGCAGTTCTTC.

V and J are TRBV19 and TRBJ2-3; D is unclear. V dropped 3 bases and J dropped 1 base, with 8 bases sitting between them. This CDR3 is built from 14 residues. Germline CDR1 LNHDA, CDR2 SQIVND (reference sequence). The CDR3: CASSITDRTDTQYF. As DNA, the CDR3 is TGTGCCAGTAGTATCACGGACCGCACAGATACGCAGTATTTT.

This chain connects TRBV28 to TRBJ1-1; unclear D gene. Germline-derived CDR1 and CDR2 are MDHEN and SYDVKM. CDR3 length: 12 amino acids. Trimming left V 5 bases short and J 5 bases short, with 9 bases between. This CDR3 is CASSRMFTEAFF. The CDR3 DNA reads TGTGCCAGCAGTAGGATGTTTACTGAAGCTTTCTTT.

The V gene is TRBV11-2, the J gene TRBJ1-5; D remains unclear. This CDR3 has 13 amino acids. Germline V gives CDR1 SGHAT, CDR2 FQNNGV. The V and J ends lost 0 bases and 3 bases respectively, with 3 bases between them. The CDR3 loop reads CASSLDFNQPQHF. The CDR3, as DNA: TGTGCCAGCAGCTTAGATTTCAATCAGCCCCAGCATTTT.

This sequence joins TRBV14 and TRBJ1-2; 9 nucleotides agree with TRBD1. Trimming removed 0 bases from V and 4 bases from J; junction bases left unmatched: 6. The CDR3 runs 16 residues. Germline CDR1 is SGHDN and CDR2 is FVKESK. In DNA form, the CDR3 reads TGTGCCAGCAGCCAAGATGGGGACAGGGCCTTCTATGGCTACACCTTC. This gives the protein CASSQDGDRAFYGYTF.

This rearrangement joins TRBV7-8 to TRBJ1-2; D perhaps matches TRBD1 (5 bases). Deletions cut 3 bases from V and 8 bases from J, with 10 bases between. CDR3 length equals 12 residues. CDR1 is SGHVS and CDR2 is FQNEAQ in the germline V gene. Here the CDR3 reads CASSFQGRGYTF. The CDR3 bases are TGTGCCAGCAGCTTCCAGGGTCGAGGCTACACCTTC.

The V gene is TRBV10-3, the J gene TRBJ2-6; D gene ambiguous. The V end was cut by 2 bases, the J end by 0 bases, with 5 bases between. CDR1 is ENHRY, CDR2 SYGVKD, per germline. There are 15 residues in the CDR3. In DNA form, the CDR3 reads TGTGCCATCAGTGAGAGAAGCTCTGGGGCCAACGTCCTGACTTTC. Translating gives CAISERSSGANVLTF.

The chain has TRBV7-9 and TRBJ1-5, with a weak D call TRBD1 (6 bases). This CDR3 has 15 amino acids. Trimming removed 5 bases at V and 5 bases at J, with 16 bases between. Germline CDR1 is SEHNR and CDR2 is FQNEAQ (reference sequence). The CDR3 DNA reads TGTGCCAGCAGCCCAGGGGCAGGGAGCTATCAGCCCCAGCATTTT. This translates into CASSPGAGSYQPQHF.

CDR3 sequence: CASSPPGTAYSGNTIYF. The DNA of the CDR3 is TGTGCCAGTAGTCCTCCCGGGACAGCCTACTCTGGAAACACCATATATTTT. This chain connects TRBV19 to TRBJ1-3, with 7 bases fitting TRBD1. With V trimmed by 5 bases and J by 0 bases, 10 bases remained unmatched. CDR1 is LNHDA, CDR2 SQIVND, per germline (reference sequence). The CDR3 loop spans 17 amino acids.

V is TRBV5-8 and J is TRBJ2-1; D remains unclear. Germline V gene sequence: CDR1 SGHTS, CDR2 YDEGEE. This CDR3 comprises 14 residues. Trimming removed 4 bases at V and 5 bases at J, with 13 bases between. CDR3 region: CASSLELRNNEQFF. The CDR3 DNA is TGTGCCAGCAGCCTCGAATTAAGGAACAATGAGCAGTTCTTC.

This clone appeared once. V usage is TRBV13 and J usage is TRBJ2-6; D may correspond to TRBD1 or TRBD2 (5 bases each). V lost 5 bases and J lost 1, with 12 bases in between. Germline V gene sequence: CDR1 PRHDT, CDR2 FYEKMQ (reference sequence). The CDR3 sequence is 16 residues long. CDR3 DNA: TGTGCCAGCAGCCGAATGGGGGAATCTGGGGCCAACGTCCTGACTTTC. Its translation is CASSRMGESGANVLTF.

The rearrangement links TRBV19 to TRBJ1-1; maybe TRBD1 (5 bases). The CDR3 sequence is 14 residues long. The V gene lost 5 bases and the J gene lost 5 bases, with 15 bases spanning the gap. The germline gives CDR1 LNHDA, CDR2 SQIVND (reference sequence). The CDR3 loop is CASSGLGPETEAFF. CDR3 nucleotide sequence: TGTGCCAGTAGTGGGTTGGGGCCGGAGACTGAAGCTTTCTTT.

The chain couples TRBV10-3 to TRBJ2-7; no clear D gene. Germline V CDR1 and CDR2: ENHRY, SYGVKD. The CDR3 totals 14 residues. V was cut by 2 bases and J by 1 base, with 9 bases left in between. CDR3 sequence (DNA): TGTGCCATCAGTGAGGACATGAATTCCTACGAGCAGTACTTC. It encodes CAISEDMNSYEQYF.

The chain joins TRBV9 to TRBJ1-1; 7 bases align to TRBD1. Looked up from germline, CDR1 is SGDLS and CDR2 is YYNGEE. This CDR3 has 15 amino acids. Trimming cost V 2 bases and J 1 base; bases outside gene matches: 5. This chain's CDR3 is CASSVVGTANTEAFF. Written as DNA, the CDR3 is TGTGCCAGCAGCGTGGTTGGGACAGCGAACACTGAAGCTTTCTTT.

For the CDR3, the DNA is TGCGCCAGCAGCCCTTTGGGAGGATCTAATGAAAAACTGTTTTTT. It yields the protein CASSPLGGSNEKLFF. V is TRBV4-3 and J is TRBJ1-4; no clear D. This CDR3 is built from 15 residues. Germline assignment: CDR1 LGHNA and CDR2 YSLEER. Trimming removed 4 bases at V and 3 bases at J, with 12 bases between.

This clone was observed once. V and J are TRBV28 and TRBJ2-3, with 9 bases aligning to TRBD1. The CDR3 extends over 15 amino acids. In germline, CDR1 is MDHEN, CDR2 SYDVKM. V was clipped by 6 bases and J by 7 bases; unmatched bases: 11. CDR3 in amino acids: CASSLGDRGLNTQYF. The CDR3 bases are TGTGCCAGCAGCCTAGGTGACAGGGGGTTAAATACGCAGTATTTT. Looking up the rest from reference TRBV28 and TRBJ2-3 gives the full variable domain: DVKVTQSSRYLVKRTGEKVFLECVQDMDHENMFWYRQDPGLGLRLIYFSYDVKMKEKGDIPEGYSVSREKKERFSLILESASTNQTSMYLCASSLGDRGLNTQYFGPGTRLTVL.

V is TRBV30 and J is TRBJ2-5, with 7 positions matching TRBD1. The trim removed 2 bases at V and 2 bases at J, leaving 14 bases unmatched. There are 17 residues in the CDR3. Looked up from germline, CDR1 is GTSNPN and CDR2 is SVGIG (reference sequence). The DNA for the CDR3 is TGTGCCTGGAGTCCAAAAGGGGGACAGACTCGACAAGAGACCCAGTACTTC. Translated: CAWSPKGGQTRQETQYF.

The chain employs TRBV7-2 and TRBJ1-1; D remains ambiguous. Germline V gives CDR1 SGHTA, CDR2 FQGNSA. V was cut by 0 bases and J by 0 bases, with 2 bases left in between. This CDR3 contains 13 residues. The CDR3 DNA sequence: TGTGCCAGCAGCTTAGCTCTGAACACTGAAGCTTTCTTT. Protein: CASSLALNTEAFF.

The chain combines TRBV21-1 with TRBJ2-7; whether TRBD1, the table's D call, matches the DNA was not checked. TRBV21-1 is classified as a pseudogene. The CDR3 consists of 15 residues. Written as DNA, the CDR3 is TGTGCCAGCAGCAAAGGCCCAGGGGGGTCCTACGAGCAGTACTTC. It specifies CASSKGPGGSYEQYF.